This TCR beta chain was sequenced for a study of chemoradiotherapy in HPV16-positive cancers. General study results and limits: Non-HPV-specific T cells did not expand in tumors during treatment, whereas candidate HPV-specific clones and E7-related motifs did. In HPV16-positive patients, HPV-responsive T-cell expansion tracked better recurrence-free survival.

CDR3 size: 18 residues. J lost 5 bases, V lost 1 base, and 13 bases had no gene match. From germline, CDR1 is MGHDK and CDR2 SYGVNS. The data were produced by immunoSEQ multiplex PCR, yet TCRdb's version contains in-frame clones alone and is incomplete. The sample yields 20,000 or so clones, roughly 90% seen once. For this clone: Its specificity is not known.

The chain couples TRBV25-1 to TRBJ2-1; 8 positions match TRBD2. The sequencing here drew on blood, taken from a patient who underwent chemoradiotherapy. This clonotype was sampled from a human donor with HPV-associated anogenital cancer. The CDR3 nucleotides read TGTGCCAGCAGTGAATTTTTTAGTAGCGGGACCAAAGACAATGAGCAGTTCTTC. It codes for CASSEFFSSGTKDNEQFF.